This T cell receptor (beta chain) came from a study of response to subunit inactivated influenza vaccine. Study-wide findings and caveats: Each seasonal flu vaccination may recruit only limited new T cells, authors suggested.

TCRdb reanalysed the RT-PCR reads using MiXCR and keeps one entry per CDR3 protein. The table has around 300,000 distinct CDR3 sequences, about 20% seen once. Of note for this clonotype: Its antigen remains unknown.

Germline-derived CDR1 and CDR2 are DFQATT and SNEGSKA (reference sequence). V gave up 2 bases and J gave up 5 bases; unmatched junction bases: 2. CDR3 size: 13 residues. Sequencing used PBMCs from blood, obtained 21 months after vaccination. The chain links TRBV20-1 to TRBJ1-4; 7 bases align to TRBD1. The sequence was collected from a man aged 45 to 75 who received an inactivated influenza vaccine. The CDR3 coding sequence is TGCAGTGCTAGACGGGACAGAAATGAAAAACTGTTTTTT. Protein: CSARRDRNEKLFF.